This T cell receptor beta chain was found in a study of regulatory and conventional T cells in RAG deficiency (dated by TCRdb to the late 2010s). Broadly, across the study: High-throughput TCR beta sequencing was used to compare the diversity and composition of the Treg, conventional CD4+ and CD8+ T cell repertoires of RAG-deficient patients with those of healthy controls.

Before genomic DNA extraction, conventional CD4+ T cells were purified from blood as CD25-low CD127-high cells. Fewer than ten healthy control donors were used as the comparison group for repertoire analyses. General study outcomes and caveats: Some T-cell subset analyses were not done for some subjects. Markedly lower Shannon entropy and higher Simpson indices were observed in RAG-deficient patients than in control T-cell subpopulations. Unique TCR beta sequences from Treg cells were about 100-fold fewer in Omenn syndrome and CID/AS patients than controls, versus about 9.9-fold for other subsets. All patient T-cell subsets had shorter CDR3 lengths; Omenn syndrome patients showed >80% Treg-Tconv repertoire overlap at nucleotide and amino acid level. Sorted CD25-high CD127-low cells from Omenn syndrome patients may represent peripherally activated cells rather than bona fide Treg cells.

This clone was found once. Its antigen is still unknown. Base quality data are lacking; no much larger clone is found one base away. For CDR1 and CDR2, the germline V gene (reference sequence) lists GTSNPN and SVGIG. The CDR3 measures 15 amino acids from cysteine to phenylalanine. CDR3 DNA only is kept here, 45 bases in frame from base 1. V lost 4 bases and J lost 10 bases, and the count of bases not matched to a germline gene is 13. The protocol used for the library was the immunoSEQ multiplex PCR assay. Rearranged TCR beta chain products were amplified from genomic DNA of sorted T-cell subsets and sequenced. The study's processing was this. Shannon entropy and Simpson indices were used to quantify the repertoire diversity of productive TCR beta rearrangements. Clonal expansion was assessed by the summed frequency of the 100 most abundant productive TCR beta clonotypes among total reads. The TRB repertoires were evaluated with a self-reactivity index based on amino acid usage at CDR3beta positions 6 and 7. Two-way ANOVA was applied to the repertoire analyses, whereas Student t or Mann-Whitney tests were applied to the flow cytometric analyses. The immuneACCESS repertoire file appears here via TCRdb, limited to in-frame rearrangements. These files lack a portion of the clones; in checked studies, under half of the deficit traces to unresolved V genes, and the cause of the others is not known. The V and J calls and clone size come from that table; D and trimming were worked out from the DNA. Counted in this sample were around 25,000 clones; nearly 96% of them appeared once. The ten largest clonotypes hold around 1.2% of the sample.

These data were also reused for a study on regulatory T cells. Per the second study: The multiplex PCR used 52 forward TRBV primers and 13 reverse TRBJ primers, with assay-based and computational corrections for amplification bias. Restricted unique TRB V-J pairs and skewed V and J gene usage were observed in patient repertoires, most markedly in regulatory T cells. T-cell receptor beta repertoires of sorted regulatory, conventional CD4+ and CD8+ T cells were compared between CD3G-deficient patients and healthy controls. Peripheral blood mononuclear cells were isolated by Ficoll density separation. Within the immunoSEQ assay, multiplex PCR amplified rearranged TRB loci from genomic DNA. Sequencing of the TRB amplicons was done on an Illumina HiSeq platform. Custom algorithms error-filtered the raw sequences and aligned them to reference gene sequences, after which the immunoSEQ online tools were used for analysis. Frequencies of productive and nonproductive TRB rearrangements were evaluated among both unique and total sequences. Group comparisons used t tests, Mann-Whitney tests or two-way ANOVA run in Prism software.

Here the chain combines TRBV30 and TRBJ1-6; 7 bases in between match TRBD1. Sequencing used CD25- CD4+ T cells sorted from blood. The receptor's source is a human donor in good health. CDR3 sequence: CAWTVPNRGESPLHF. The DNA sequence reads TGTGCCTGGACCGTCCCGAACAGGGGAGAATCACCCCTCCACTTT.